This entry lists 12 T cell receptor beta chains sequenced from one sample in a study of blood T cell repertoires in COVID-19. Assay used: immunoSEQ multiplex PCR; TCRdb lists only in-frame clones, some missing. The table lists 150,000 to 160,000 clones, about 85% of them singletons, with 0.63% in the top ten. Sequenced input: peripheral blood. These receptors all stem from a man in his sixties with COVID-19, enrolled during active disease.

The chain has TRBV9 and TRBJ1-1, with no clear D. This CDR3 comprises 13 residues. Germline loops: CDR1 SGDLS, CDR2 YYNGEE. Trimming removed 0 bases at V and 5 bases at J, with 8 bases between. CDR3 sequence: CASSVGGMTEAFF. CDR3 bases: TGTGCCAGCAGCGTAGGAGGGATGACTGAAGCTTTCTTT.

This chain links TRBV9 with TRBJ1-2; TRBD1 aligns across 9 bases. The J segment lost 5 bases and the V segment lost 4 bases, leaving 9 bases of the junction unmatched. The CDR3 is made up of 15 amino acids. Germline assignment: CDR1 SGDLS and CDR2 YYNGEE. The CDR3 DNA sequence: TGTGCCAGCAGCCCGCCGGGACAGGGAGGATATGGCTACACCTTC. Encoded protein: CASSPPGQGGYGYTF.

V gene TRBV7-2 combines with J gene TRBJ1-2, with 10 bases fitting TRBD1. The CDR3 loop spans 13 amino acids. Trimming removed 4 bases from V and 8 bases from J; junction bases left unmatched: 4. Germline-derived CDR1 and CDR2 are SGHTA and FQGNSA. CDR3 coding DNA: TGTGCCAGCAGCTCTGGACAGGGGGACGGCTACACCTTC. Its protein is CASSSGQGDGYTF.

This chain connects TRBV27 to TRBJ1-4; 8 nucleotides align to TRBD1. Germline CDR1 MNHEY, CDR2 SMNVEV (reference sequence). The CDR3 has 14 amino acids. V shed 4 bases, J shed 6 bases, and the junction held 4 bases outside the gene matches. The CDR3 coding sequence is TGTGCCAGCAGTTGGGACAGGAGGGATGAAAAACTGTTTTTT. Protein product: CASSWDRRDEKLFF.

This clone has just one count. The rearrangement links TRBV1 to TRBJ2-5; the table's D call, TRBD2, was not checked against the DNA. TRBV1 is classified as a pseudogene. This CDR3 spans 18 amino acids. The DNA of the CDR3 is TGCACCAGCAGCCAAGCATCTTTGCGGGAGGGCTGGGAGGAGACCCAGTACTTC. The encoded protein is CTSSQASLREGWEETQYF.

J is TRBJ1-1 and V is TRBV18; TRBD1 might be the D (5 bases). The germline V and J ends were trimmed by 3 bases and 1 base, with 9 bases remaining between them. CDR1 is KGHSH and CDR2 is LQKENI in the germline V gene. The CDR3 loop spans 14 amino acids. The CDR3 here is CASSPTDQNTEAFF. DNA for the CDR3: TGTGCCAGCTCACCGACAGACCAGAACACTGAAGCTTTCTTT.

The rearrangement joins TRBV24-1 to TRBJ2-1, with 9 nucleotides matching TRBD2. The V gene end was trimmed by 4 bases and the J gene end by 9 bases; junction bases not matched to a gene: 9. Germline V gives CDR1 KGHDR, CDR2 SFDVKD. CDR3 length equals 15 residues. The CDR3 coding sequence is TGTGCCACCAGTGACAGGGCGGGAGGGCAGAGTGAGCAGTTCTTC. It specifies CATSDRAGGQSEQFF.

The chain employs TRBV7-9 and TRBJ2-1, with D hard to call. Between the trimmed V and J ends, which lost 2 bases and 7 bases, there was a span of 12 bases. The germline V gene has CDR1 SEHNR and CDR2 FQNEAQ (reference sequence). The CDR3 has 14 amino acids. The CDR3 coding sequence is TGTGCCAGCAGCTTATTTCGGTTAGAGAATGAGCAGTTCTTC. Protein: CASSLFRLENEQFF.

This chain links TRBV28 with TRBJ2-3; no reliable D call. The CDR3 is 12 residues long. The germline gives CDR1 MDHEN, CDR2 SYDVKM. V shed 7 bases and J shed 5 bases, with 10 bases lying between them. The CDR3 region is CASMEPGDTQYF. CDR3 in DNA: TGTGCCAGCATGGAGCCGGGAGATACGCAGTATTTT.

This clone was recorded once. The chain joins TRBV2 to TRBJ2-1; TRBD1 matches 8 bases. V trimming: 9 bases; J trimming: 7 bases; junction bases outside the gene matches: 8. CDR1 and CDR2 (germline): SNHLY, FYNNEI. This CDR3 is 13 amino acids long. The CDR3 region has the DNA TGTGCCAGTGAAGGCAGGGGGCGGAATGAGCAGTTCTTC. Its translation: CASEGRGRNEQFF.

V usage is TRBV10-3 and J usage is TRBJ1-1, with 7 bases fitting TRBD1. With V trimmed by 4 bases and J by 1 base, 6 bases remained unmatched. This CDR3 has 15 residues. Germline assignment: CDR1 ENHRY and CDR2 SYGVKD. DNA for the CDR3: TGTGCCATCAGTGGACCAACAGGGGCGAACACTGAAGCTTTCTTT. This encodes CAISGPTGANTEAFF.

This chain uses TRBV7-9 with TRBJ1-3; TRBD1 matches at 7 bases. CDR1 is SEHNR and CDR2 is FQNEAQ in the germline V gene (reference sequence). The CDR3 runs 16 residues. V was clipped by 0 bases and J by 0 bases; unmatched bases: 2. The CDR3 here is CASSLAGQFSGNTIYF. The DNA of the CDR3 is TGTGCCAGCAGCTTAGCGGGACAGTTCTCTGGAAACACCATATATTTT.